Following are 32 T cell receptor beta chains from one sample sequenced in a study of cytomegalovirus exposure and HLA in healthy donors. PCR employed 60 Vbeta and 13 Jbeta primers. Only in-frame clones appear in the TCRdb table, and some are missing; sequencing was by immunoSEQ multiplex PCR. The table lists over 150,000 clones, about 80% of them singletons. The sequenced sample consisted of PBMCs. These receptors all come from a woman in her 30s in good health and CMV-seronegative.

The V call is TRBV6-1, the J call TRBJ1-1, with TRBD1 matching over 7 bases. The CDR3 has 13 residues. Trimming at V came to 2 bases and at J to 11 bases, leaving 8 bases not matched to a gene. The germline V gene encodes CDR1 MNHNS and CDR2 SASEGT. The CDR3 nucleotides read TGTGCCAGCAGTGAAACGACAGGGATCGGGGCTTTCTTT. This gives the protein CASSETTGIGAFF.

The chain is built from TRBV15 and TRBJ2-7, with D possibly being TRBD1 (6 bases). Looked up from germline, CDR1 is LNHNV and CDR2 is YYDKDF (reference sequence). Deletions cut 5 bases from V and 3 bases from J, with 8 bases between. The CDR3 is made up of 12 amino acids. CDR3 protein: CATSQDSYEQYF. The DNA of the CDR3 is TGTGCCACCAGCCAGGACAGCTACGAGCAGTACTTC.

On this clone: Other DNA sequences within the sample encode an identical CDR3. The genes are TRBV27 and TRBJ2-7; 7 nucleotides align to TRBD2. Trimming at V came to 6 bases and at J to 2 bases, leaving 4 bases not matched to a gene. The germline V gene encodes CDR1 MNHEY and CDR2 SMNVEV (reference sequence). This CDR3 region has 13 residues. DNA for the CDR3: TGTGCCAGCAGGCTAGCGGAACCCTACGAGCAGTACTTC. Translation: CASRLAEPYEQYF.

There are a few counts of this clone. The CDR3 DNA is TGTGCCAGCAGTGAGGTAGGACAGGGAGCCCAGCATTTT. Protein product: CASSEVGQGAQHF. The chain couples TRBV6-1 to TRBJ1-5, with TRBD1 identical over 8 bases. Germline lookup yields CDR1 MNHNS and CDR2 SASEGT. The CDR3 is made up of 13 amino acids. The V segment lost 3 bases and the J segment 11 bases; nucleotides outside the gene matches: 6.

The table lists this clone with a few counts. This chain connects TRBV2 to TRBJ2-7; D is unresolved. The CDR3 extends over 13 amino acids. The ends were cut back, 2 bases at V and 4 bases at J, with 9 bases in the middle. CDR1 SNHLY and CDR2 FYNNEI come from the germline V gene. CDR3 nucleotides: TGTGCCAGCAGTGAATTCGTTGAGTACGAGCAGTACTTC. The encoded protein is CASSEFVEYEQYF. Using reference TRBV2 and TRBJ2-7 for the parts outside the CDR3, the full variable domain is EPEVTQTPSHQVTQMGQEVILRCVPISNHLYFYWYRQILGQKVEFLVSFYNNEISEKSEIFDDQFSVERPDGSNFTLKIRSTKLEDSAMYFCASSEFVEYEQYFGPGTRLTVT.

V and J are TRBV9 and TRBJ2-7; 10 bases line up with TRBD2. Germline CDR1 SGDLS, CDR2 YYNGEE. With 0 bases clipped from V and 3 bases from J, the junction kept 3 bases outside the gene matches. CDR3 size: 15 residues. The CDR3 DNA is TGTGCCAGCAGCGTAGGGGCTAGCGGGGGCTACGAGCAGTACTTC. This sequence encodes CASSVGASGGYEQYF.

The chain has TRBV7-8 and TRBJ1-2; maybe TRBD1 (5 bases). V was cut by 3 bases and J by 4 bases, with 15 bases left in between. CDR1 SGHVS and CDR2 FQNEAQ come from the germline V gene. The CDR3 is made up of 15 amino acids. CDR3 amino acids: CASSFDRRSTYGYTF. CDR3 nucleotides: TGTGCCAGCAGCTTCGACAGACGCTCTACCTATGGCTACACCTTC. Together with reference TRBV7-8 and TRBJ1-2, the CDR3 gives the full variable domain: GAGVSQSPRYKVAKRGQDVALRCDPISGHVSLFWYQQALGQGPEFLTYFQNEAQLDKSGLPSDRFFAERPEGSVSTLKIQRTQQEDSAVYLCASSFDRRSTYGYTFGSGTRLTVV.

The chain links TRBV5-1 to TRBJ1-1, with D perhaps TRBD1 (6 bases). Per the germline V gene, CDR1 is SGHRS and CDR2 is YFSETQ. This CDR3 region has 15 residues. Trimming pared 4 bases from V and 1 base from J, leaving 14 bases between. CDR3 amino acids: CASSQPRGQNTEAFF. CDR3 DNA: TGCGCCAGCAGCCAACCCAGGGGCCAGAACACTGAAGCTTTCTTT. The whole variable domain, remainder taken from reference TRBV5-1 and TRBJ1-1, is KAGVTQTPRYLIKTRGQQVTLSCSPISGHRSVSWYQQTPGQGLQFLFEYFSETQRNKGNFPGRFSGRQFSNSRSEMNVSTLELGDSALYLCASSQPRGQNTEAFFGQGTRLTVV.

The chain combines TRBV11-1 with TRBJ1-1, with 8 bases that match TRBD1. Per the germline V gene, CDR1 is SGHAT and CDR2 is FQDESV (reference sequence). V lost 6 bases and J lost 3; bases outside the gene matches: 3. The CDR3 runs 13 residues. The CDR3 DNA reads as TGTGCCAGCAGTCAGGACAGGGACACTGAAGCTTTCTTT. Its protein is CASSQDRDTEAFF. Using reference TRBV11-1 and TRBJ1-1 for the parts outside the CDR3, the full variable domain is EAEVAQSPRYKITEKSQAVAFWCDPISGHATLYWYRQILGQGPELLVQFQDESVVDDSQLPKDRFSAERLKGVDSTLKIQPAELGDSAMYLCASSQDRDTEAFFGQGTRLTVV.

V gene TRBV10-3 combines with J gene TRBJ1-1; D is ambiguous. V lost 2 bases, J lost 0 bases, and 10 bases lay in between. CDR3 length equals 15 residues. Germline V gene data show CDR1 as ENHRY and CDR2 as SYGVKD. In nucleotides, the CDR3 is TGTGCCATCAGTGAGCCGGGAAATATGAACACTGAAGCTTTCTTT. It encodes CAISEPGNMNTEAFF.

V gene TRBV9 combines with J gene TRBJ1-1, with a possible D match to TRBD1 (5 bases). The germline CDR1 and CDR2 sequences are SGDLS and YYNGEE. CDR3 length: 14 residues. Trimming stripped 4 bases from V and 1 base from J, with 11 bases between. Written as DNA, the CDR3 is TGTGCCAGCAGCACGAAAACAGGGAACACTGAAGCTTTCTTT. Amino acids: CASSTKTGNTEAFF.

A few counts support this clone. The chain is built from TRBV11-2 and TRBJ1-1, with 8 bases fitting TRBD1. Looked up from germline, CDR1 is SGHAT and CDR2 is FQNNGV. This CDR3 has 12 amino acids. Trimming at V came to 5 bases and at J to 11 bases, leaving 7 bases not matched to a gene. Here the CDR3 reads CASSQGAEWAFF. The CDR3 DNA reads TGTGCCAGCAGCCAGGGGGCGGAGTGGGCTTTCTTT.

This sequence joins TRBV7-9 and TRBJ1-1, with TRBD1 matching 8 bases. Trimming took 3 bases from V and 4 from J; bases not matched to a gene: 4. From germline, CDR1 is SEHNR and CDR2 FQNEAQ (reference sequence). This CDR3 comprises 14 residues. The CDR3 protein is CASSFQGAITEAFF. The CDR3 nucleotides are TGTGCCAGCAGCTTTCAGGGGGCGATCACTGAAGCTTTCTTT.

The chain links TRBV29-1 to TRBJ2-7; D may be TRBD2 (5 bases). Looked up from germline, CDR1 is SQVTM and CDR2 is ANQGSEA. This CDR3 is built from 13 residues. V was pared by 0 bases and J by 3 bases, with 9 bases between. CDR3 DNA sequence: TGCAGCGTTGAAGACGGGGTAGTCTACGAGCAGTACTTC. Residues: CSVEDGVVYEQYF.

J is TRBJ2-5 and V is TRBV19, with 13 bases aligning to TRBD2. The CDR3 sequence is 17 residues long. The germline CDR1 and CDR2 sequences are LNHDA and SQIVND (reference sequence). The ends lost 5 bases at V and 5 bases at J; junction bases unmatched: 11. The DNA of the CDR3 is TGTGCCAGTAGTCCTGGACTAGCGGGAGCTCTCATTGAGACCCAGTACTTC. It is translated as CASSPGLAGALIETQYF.

The V call is TRBV29-1, the J call TRBJ1-4, with D possibly being TRBD1 (6 bases). This CDR3 has 13 residues. Trimming removed 6 bases from V and 5 bases from J, with 13 bases in between. Germline V gives CDR1 SQVTM, CDR2 ANQGSEA. Written as DNA, the CDR3 is TGCAGCGTCCCGGGACACGGGAATGAAAAACTGTTTTTT. This gives the protein CSVPGHGNEKLFF.

The chain recombines TRBV5-5 with TRBJ1-2; 7 positions agree with TRBD1. This CDR3 spans 15 amino acids. Germline CDR1 is SGHKS and CDR2 is YYEKEE (reference sequence). V lost 4 bases to trimming and J lost 6 bases; unmatched junction nucleotides: 12. For the CDR3, the DNA is TGTGCCAGCAGCCAATACCGGGACAGCTTCAATGGCTACACCTTC. Translation gives CASSQYRDSFNGYTF.

This rearrangement joins TRBV5-1 to TRBJ2-3; tentatively, D is TRBD1 (5 bases). There are 15 residues in the CDR3. The germline CDR1 and CDR2 sequences are SGHRS and YFSETQ. V lost 4 bases, J lost 2 bases, and 14 bases lay in between. The CDR3 is CASSPLQGFTDTQYF. The CDR3 region has the DNA TGCGCCAGCAGCCCGTTGCAGGGATTCACAGATACGCAGTATTTT.

The genes are TRBV28 and TRBJ2-5; D is unclear. The CDR3 has 16 amino acids. Trimming took 4 bases from V and 5 from J, leaving 20 bases between them. The germline V gene encodes CDR1 MDHEN and CDR2 SYDVKM. The CDR3 loop is CASSYNPRRVEETQYF. CDR3 coding DNA: TGTGCCAGCAGTTACAACCCCCGTCGGGTTGAGGAGACCCAGTACTTC. The whole variable domain, filled in from reference TRBV28 and TRBJ2-5, reads DVKVTQSSRYLVKRTGEKVFLECVQDMDHENMFWYRQDPGLGLRLIYFSYDVKMKEKGDIPEGYSVSREKKERFSLILESASTNQTSMYLCASSYNPRRVEETQYFGPGTRLLVL.

V usage is TRBV7-2 and J usage is TRBJ1-5, with TRBD1 identical over 7 bases. CDR1 is SGHTA and CDR2 is FQGNSA in the germline V gene. This CDR3 has 15 residues. The ends lost 7 bases at V and 0 bases at J; junction bases unmatched: 6. The CDR3 nucleotides read TGTGCCAGCACTAGGGGGCTCAATAGCAATCAGCCCCAGCATTTT. Amino acid sequence: CASTRGLNSNQPQHF.

CDR3 nucleotides: TGTGCCAGCAGCTCGTGGGACAGAGTCTCTGGGGCCAACGTCCTGACTTTC. It encodes CASSSWDRVSGANVLTF. This chain connects TRBV11-2 to TRBJ2-6; 7 nucleotides agree with TRBD1. V lost 4 bases to trimming and J lost 0 bases; unmatched junction nucleotides: 6. There are 17 residues in the CDR3. Per the germline V gene, CDR1 is SGHAT and CDR2 is FQNNGV.

V is TRBV6-4 and J is TRBJ1-1, with 7 bases that match TRBD1. The CDR3 is 14 residues long. Germline CDR1 and CDR2: MRHNA and SNTAGT. The V segment lost 3 bases and the J segment 3 bases; nucleotides outside the gene matches: 4. The CDR3 spells CASSETGADTEAFF. DNA for the CDR3: TGTGCCAGCAGTGAAACAGGGGCGGACACTGAAGCTTTCTTT.

The chain uses TRBV6-5 and TRBJ2-1, with TRBD1 matching over 10 bases. CDR1 MNHEY and CDR2 SVGAGI come from the germline V gene. The CDR3 length is 14 residues. V was clipped by 6 bases and J by 5 bases; unmatched bases: 4. The CDR3 here is CASRLGQGHNEQFF. CDR3 DNA: TGTGCCAGCAGGCTGGGACAGGGGCACAATGAGCAGTTCTTC.

The V call is TRBV5-1, the J call TRBJ2-5, with D possibly matching TRBD1 (5 bases). V was pared by 3 bases and J by 0 bases, with 12 bases between. In germline, CDR1 is SGHRS, CDR2 YFSETQ. The CDR3 has 15 residues. The CDR3 region has the DNA TGCGCCAGCAGCTCCATGGGGCGTAACCAAGAGACCCAGTACTTC. Its protein product is CASSSMGRNQETQYF.

This clone was observed a few times. V gene TRBV5-1 combines with J gene TRBJ1-4, with no clear D. This CDR3 region has 16 residues. V dropped 1 base and J dropped 3 bases, with 13 bases sitting between them. Germline lookup yields CDR1 SGHRS and CDR2 YFSETQ. The CDR3 region is CASSLQSTGSNEKLFF. CDR3 in DNA: TGCGCCAGCAGCTTGCAGTCGACGGGATCTAATGAAAAACTGTTTTTT.

This clone appeared a few times. This chain connects TRBV5-6 to TRBJ2-6; D not resolved. CDR1 and CDR2 (germline): SGHDT, YYEEEE. This CDR3 comprises 15 residues. Deletions cut 4 bases from V and 0 bases from J, with 8 bases between. The CDR3 spells CASSHQASGANVLTF. The CDR3 region has the DNA TGTGCCAGCAGCCACCAAGCCTCTGGGGCCAACGTCCTGACTTTC.

This clone was counted once. The chain links TRBV7-9 to TRBJ1-6; D is perhaps TRBD1 (6 bases). This CDR3 is built from 15 residues. Germline lookup yields CDR1 SEHNR and CDR2 FQNEAQ (reference sequence). V lost 1 base and J 9 bases, leaving 13 bases between the germline ends. The CDR3 here is CASSLGGQRFSPLHF. In DNA, the CDR3 is TGTGCCAGCAGCTTAGGCGGACAGAGATTTTCACCCCTCCACTTT.

The rearrangement joins TRBV9 to TRBJ1-1; D remains unclear. Germline CDR1 and CDR2: SGDLS and YYNGEE. CDR3 size: 13 residues. Trimming stripped 0 bases from V and 5 bases from J, with 8 bases between. The CDR3 region has the DNA TGTGCCAGCAGCGTAGCTCCGGGGACTGAAGCTTTCTTT. Its protein is CASSVAPGTEAFF. The full variable domain, its missing parts supplied by reference TRBV9 and TRBJ1-1, is DSGVTQTPKHLITATGQRVTLRCSPRSGDLSVYWYQQSLDQGLQFLIQYYNGEERAKGNILERFSAQQFPDLHSELNLSSLELGDSALYFCASSVAPGTEAFFGQGTRLTVV.

This sequence joins TRBV28 and TRBJ1-5, with D possibly matching TRBD1 (5 bases). The CDR3 has 15 amino acids. V was cut by 3 bases and J by 1 base, with 10 bases left in between. CDR1 is MDHEN, CDR2 SYDVKM, per germline. For the CDR3, the DNA is TGTGCCAGCAGTTTTCGGGGGGGAAGCAATCAGCCCCAGCATTTT. Translated: CASSFRGGSNQPQHF.

The CDR3 is CASSFGTGNTIYF. The CDR3 region has the DNA TGCGCCAGCAGCTTCGGGACAGGAAACACCATATATTTT. This chain joins TRBV5-1 and TRBJ1-3, with D perhaps matching TRBD1 (6 bases). CDR3 length equals 13 residues. Germline V gives CDR1 SGHRS, CDR2 YFSETQ. V lost 2 bases to trimming and J lost 4 bases, with 7 bases between them.

The CDR3: CAWGSGSPADTQYF. The CDR3 DNA reads as TGTGCCTGGGGTAGCGGGAGCCCGGCAGATACGCAGTATTTT. The chain carries TRBV30 and TRBJ2-3, with 9 bases lining up with TRBD2. This CDR3 has 14 amino acids. The V and J ends lost 5 bases and 4 bases, in that order; junction bases with no gene match: 7. Germline CDR1 GTSNPN, CDR2 SVGIG (reference sequence).

For this clone: Sequence at one end of the junction differs from germline and may be a read error. This chain links TRBV18 with TRBJ1-2; TRBD1 might be the D (5 bases). CDR3 length: 13 amino acids. Germline CDR1 and CDR2: KGHSH and LQKENI. The CDR3 protein is CASSHGQGYGYPF. The CDR3 DNA sequence: TGTGCCAGCTCACACGGACAAGGCTATGGCTACCCCTTC.